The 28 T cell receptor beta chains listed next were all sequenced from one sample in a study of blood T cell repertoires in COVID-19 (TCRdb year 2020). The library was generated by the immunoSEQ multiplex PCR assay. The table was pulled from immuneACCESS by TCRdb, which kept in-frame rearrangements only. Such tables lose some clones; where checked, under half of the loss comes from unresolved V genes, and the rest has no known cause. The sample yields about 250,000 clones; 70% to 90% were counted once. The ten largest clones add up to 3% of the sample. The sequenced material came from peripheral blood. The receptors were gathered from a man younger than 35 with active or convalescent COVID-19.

CDR3 sequence (DNA): TGTGCCAGCAGTGAAAGCAGGGGCAACTATGGCTACACCTTC. It encodes CASSESRGNYGYTF. This rearrangement joins TRBV6-1 to TRBJ1-2, with a possible D match to TRBD1 (6 bases). Germline V lookup: CDR1 MNHNS, CDR2 SASEGT. This CDR3 region has 14 residues. Trimming took 2 bases from V and 2 from J, leaving 9 bases between them.

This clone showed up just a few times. CDR3 residues: CASSFAGLGETQYF. CDR3 coding DNA: TGTGCCAGCAGCTTTGCAGGGTTGGGAGAGACCCAGTACTTC. The chain is built from TRBV7-2 and TRBJ2-5; D is perhaps TRBD1 (5 bases). This CDR3 comprises 14 residues. Trimming removed 3 bases at V and 4 bases at J, with 12 bases between. Germline CDR1 reads SGHTA; CDR2 reads FQGNSA.

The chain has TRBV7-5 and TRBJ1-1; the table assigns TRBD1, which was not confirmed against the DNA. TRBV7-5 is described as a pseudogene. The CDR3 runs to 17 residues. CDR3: CARSLRDSTILNTEAFF. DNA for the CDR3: TGTGCCAGAAGCCTCCGGGACAGCACTATTTTGAACACTGAAGCTTTCTTT.

As DNA, the CDR3 is TGTGCCAGCAGCTTGGGGCCGGGAAACACCATATATTTT. Amino acid sequence: CASSLGPGNTIYF. The V call is TRBV5-8, the J call TRBJ1-3; D not resolved. The CDR3 spans 13 residues. The germline V gene has CDR1 SGHTS and CDR2 YDEGEE. V was pared by 0 bases and J by 4 bases, with 5 bases between.

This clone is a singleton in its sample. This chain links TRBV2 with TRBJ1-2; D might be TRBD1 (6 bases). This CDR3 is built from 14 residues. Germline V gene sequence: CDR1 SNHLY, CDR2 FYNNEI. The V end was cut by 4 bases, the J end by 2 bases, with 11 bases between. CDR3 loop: CASSVRQGNYGYTF. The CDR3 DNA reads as TGTGCCAGCAGTGTAAGGCAGGGGAACTATGGCTACACCTTC.

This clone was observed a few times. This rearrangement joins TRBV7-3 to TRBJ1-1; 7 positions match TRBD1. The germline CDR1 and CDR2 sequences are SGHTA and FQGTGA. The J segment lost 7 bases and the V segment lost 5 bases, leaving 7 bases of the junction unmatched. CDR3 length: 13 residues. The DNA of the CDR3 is TGTGCCAGCAGCACCGGGACAGCAAATGAAGCTTTCTTT. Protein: CASSTGTANEAFF.

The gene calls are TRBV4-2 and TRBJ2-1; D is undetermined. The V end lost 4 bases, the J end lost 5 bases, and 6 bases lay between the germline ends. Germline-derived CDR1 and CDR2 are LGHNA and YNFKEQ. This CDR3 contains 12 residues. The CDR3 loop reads CASSRPNNEQFF. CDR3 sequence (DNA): TGTGCCAGCAGCCGGCCCAACAATGAGCAGTTCTTC.

The CDR3 DNA is TGTGCCAGCAGCGCACGACACAGGGCCCCCGGGGAGCTGTTTTTT. Its protein is CASSARHRAPGELFF. The chain carries TRBV9 and TRBJ2-2; TRBD1 might be the D (6 bases). The CDR3 consists of 15 residues. Germline V gene sequence: CDR1 SGDLS, CDR2 YYNGEE. The germline V and J ends were trimmed by 3 bases and 6 bases, with 15 bases remaining between them.

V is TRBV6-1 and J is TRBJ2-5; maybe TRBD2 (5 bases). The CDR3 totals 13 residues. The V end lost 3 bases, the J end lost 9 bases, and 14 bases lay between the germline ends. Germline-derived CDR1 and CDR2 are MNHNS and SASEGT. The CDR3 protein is CASSDSGRRPQYF. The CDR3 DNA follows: TGTGCCAGCAGTGATTCGGGGAGAAGGCCCCAGTACTTC.

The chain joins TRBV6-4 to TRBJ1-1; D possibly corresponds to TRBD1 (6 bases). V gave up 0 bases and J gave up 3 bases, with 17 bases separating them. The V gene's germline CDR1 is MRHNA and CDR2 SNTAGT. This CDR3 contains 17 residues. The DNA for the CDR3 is TGTGCCAGCAGTGACTCGACGATTACAGGGACCGACACTGAAGCTTTCTTT. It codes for CASSDSTITGTDTEAFF.

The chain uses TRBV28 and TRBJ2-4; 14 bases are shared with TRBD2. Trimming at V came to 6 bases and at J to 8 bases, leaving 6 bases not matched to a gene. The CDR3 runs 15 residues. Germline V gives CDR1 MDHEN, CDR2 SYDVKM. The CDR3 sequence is CASRTPGLAGDIQYF. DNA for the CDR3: TGTGCCAGCAGAACCCCGGGACTAGCGGGGGACATTCAGTACTTC.

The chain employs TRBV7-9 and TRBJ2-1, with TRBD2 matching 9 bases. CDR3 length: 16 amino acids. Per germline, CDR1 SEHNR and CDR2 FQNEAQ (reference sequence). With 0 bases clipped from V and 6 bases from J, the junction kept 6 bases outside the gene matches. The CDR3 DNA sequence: TGTGCCAGCAGCTTAGCTGGCGGGGGGGCAATCAATGAGCAGTTCTTC. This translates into CASSLAGGGAINEQFF.

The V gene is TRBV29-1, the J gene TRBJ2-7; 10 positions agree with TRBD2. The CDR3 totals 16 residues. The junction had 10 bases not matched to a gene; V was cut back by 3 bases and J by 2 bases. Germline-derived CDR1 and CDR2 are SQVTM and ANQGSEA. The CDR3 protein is CSVDSSGGAGTYEQYF. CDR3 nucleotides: TGCAGCGTTGACTCCAGCGGGGGGGCCGGAACCTACGAGCAGTACTTC.

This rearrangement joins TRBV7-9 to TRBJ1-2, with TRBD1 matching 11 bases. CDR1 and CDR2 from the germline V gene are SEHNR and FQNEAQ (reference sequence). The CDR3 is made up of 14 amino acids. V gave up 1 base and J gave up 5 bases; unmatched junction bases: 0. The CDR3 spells CASSLGDRGYGYTF. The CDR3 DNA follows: TGTGCCAGCAGCTTAGGGGACAGGGGGTATGGCTACACCTTC.

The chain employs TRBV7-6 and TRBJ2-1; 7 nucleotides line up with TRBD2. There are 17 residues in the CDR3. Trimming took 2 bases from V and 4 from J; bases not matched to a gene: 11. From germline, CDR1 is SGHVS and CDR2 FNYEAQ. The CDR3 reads CASSLRGLAENYNEQFF. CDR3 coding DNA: TGTGCCAGCAGCTTAAGGGGCCTAGCGGAAAATTACAATGAGCAGTTCTTC.

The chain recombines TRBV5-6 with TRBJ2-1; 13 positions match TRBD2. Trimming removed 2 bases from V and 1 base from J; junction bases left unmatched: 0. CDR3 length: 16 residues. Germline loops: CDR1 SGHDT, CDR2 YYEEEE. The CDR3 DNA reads TGTGCCAGCAGCTTACTAGCGGGGGGGTCCTACAATGAGCAGTTCTTC. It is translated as CASSLLAGGSYNEQFF.

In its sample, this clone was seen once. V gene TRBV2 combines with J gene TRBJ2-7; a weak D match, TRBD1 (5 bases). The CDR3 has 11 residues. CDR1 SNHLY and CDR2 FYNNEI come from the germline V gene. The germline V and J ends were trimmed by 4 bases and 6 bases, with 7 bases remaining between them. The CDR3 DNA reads TGTGCCAGCAGTGGAAGGGGCGAGCAGTACTTC. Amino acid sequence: CASSGRGEQYF.

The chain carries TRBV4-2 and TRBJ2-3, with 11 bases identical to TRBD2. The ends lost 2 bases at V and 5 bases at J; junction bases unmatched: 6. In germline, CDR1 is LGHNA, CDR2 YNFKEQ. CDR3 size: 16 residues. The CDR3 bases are TGTGCCAGCAGCCAACCCGGGACTAGCGGTGGAGATACGCAGTATTTT. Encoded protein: CASSQPGTSGGDTQYF.

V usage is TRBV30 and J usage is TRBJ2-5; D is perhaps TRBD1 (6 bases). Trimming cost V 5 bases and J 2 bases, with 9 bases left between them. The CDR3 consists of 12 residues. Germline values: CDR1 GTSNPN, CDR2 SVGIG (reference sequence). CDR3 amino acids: CAWRTEQETQYF. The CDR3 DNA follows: TGTGCCTGGCGGACAGAGCAAGAGACCCAGTACTTC.

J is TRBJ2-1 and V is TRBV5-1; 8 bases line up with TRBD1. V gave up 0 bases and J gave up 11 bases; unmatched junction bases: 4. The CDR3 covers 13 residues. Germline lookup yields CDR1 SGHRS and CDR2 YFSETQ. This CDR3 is CASSLGGQAKQFF. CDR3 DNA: TGCGCCAGCAGCTTGGGGGGACAGGCGAAGCAGTTCTTC.

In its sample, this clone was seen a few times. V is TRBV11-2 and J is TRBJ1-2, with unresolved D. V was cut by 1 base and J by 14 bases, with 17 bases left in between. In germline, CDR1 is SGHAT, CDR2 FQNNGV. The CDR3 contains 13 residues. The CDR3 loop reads CASSLGPGSHRTF. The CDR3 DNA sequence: TGTGCCAGCAGCTTAGGGCCGGGGAGCCACAGAACCTTC.

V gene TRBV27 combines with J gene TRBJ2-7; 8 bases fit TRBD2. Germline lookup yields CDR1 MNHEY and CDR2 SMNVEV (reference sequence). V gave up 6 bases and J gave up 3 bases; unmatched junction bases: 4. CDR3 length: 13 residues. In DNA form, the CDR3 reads TGTGCCAGCAGCACCGGGACTAGCTACGAGCAGTACTTC. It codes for CASSTGTSYEQYF.

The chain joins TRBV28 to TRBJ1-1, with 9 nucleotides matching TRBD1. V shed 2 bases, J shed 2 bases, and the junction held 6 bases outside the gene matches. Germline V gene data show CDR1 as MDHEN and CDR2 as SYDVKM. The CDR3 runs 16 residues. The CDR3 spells CASSLTGGGGNTEAFF. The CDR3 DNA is TGTGCCAGCAGTTTAACAGGGGGCGGGGGTAACACTGAAGCTTTCTTT.

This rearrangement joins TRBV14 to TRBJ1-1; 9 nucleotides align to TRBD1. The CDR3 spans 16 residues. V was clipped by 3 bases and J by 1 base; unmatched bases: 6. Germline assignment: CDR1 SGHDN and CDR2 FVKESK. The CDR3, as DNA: TGTGCCAGCAGCCAGGACAGGGGAATAGGGAACACTGAAGCTTTCTTT. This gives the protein CASSQDRGIGNTEAFF.

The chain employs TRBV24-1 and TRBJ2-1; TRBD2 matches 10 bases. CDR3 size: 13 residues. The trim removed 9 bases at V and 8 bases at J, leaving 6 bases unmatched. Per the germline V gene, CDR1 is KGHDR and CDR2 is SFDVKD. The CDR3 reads CATSSSGSHEQFF. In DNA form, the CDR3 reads TGTGCCACCTCCTCTAGCGGGAGCCATGAGCAGTTCTTC.

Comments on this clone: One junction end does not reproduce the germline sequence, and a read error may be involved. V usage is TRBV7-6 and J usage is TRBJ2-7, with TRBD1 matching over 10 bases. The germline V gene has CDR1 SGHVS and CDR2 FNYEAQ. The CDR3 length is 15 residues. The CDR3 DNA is TGTGCCAGCAGCCTAGCAGGGGACAGGGGTTACGAGCAGTACTTC. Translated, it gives CASSLAGDRGYEQYF.

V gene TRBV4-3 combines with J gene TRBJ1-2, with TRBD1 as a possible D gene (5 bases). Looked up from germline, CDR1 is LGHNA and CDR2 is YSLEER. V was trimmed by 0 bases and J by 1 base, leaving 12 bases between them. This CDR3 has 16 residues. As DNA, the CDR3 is TGCGCCAGCAGCCAAGATATCGGCAGGGTTAACTATGGCTACACCTTC. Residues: CASSQDIGRVNYGYTF.

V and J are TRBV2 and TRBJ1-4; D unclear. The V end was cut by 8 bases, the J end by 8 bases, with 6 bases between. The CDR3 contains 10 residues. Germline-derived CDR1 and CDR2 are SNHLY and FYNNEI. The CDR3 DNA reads TGTGCCAGCCGGAGCGAAAAACTGTTTTTT. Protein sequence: CASRSEKLFF.